These T cell receptor beta chains were read from a single sample in a study of OX40 agonist ivuxolimab in advanced cancers. The assay was immunoSEQ multiplex PCR, and TCRdb's table has in-frame clones only and misses some. The sample carries approximately 76,000 clones, 92% recorded once. The specimen comprised CD4+ or CD8+ T cells sorted from blood, sampled in a trial of the OX40 agonist ivuxolimab. The receptors derive from an adult with an advanced solid tumor such as melanoma, head and neck, liver or kidney cancer. The CDR3 runs from the conserved cysteine through the conserved F or W. Fields, in order: D gene, V gene, clone size, J gene, CDR3 DNA, CDR3 protein. A D gene is named only where the DNA matches it firmly. The size entry is marked missing in some rows and otherwise reads once, few, many or a size class.

-	TRBV11-2	-	TRBJ1-1	TGTGCCAGCAGCTTAGGCAGGGCGCCTGAAGCTTTCTTT	CASSLGRAPEAFF
-	TRBV7-9	-	TRBJ2-7	TGTGCCAGCAGCTTAGCGCTAGAGGGAACTTACGAGCAGTACTTC	CASSLALEGTYEQYF
-	TRBV9	-	TRBJ2-1	TGTGCCAGCAGCGTCCAGGACAGCTACAATGAGCAGTTCTTC	CASSVQDSYNEQFF
-	TRBV6-6	once	TRBJ1-3	TGTGCCAGCAGTTACGGGCCAGTGGAGATAAACACCATATATTTT	CASSYGPVEINTIYF
-	TRBV7-9	-	TRBJ1-1	TGTGCCAGCGGACGAAATGGGGGGCCCATGGGCACTGAAGCTTTCTTT	CASGRNGGPMGTEAFF
-	TRBV9	few	TRBJ1-1	TGTGCCAGCAGCGCGGAAACGACTGAAGCTTTCTTT	CASSAETTEAFF
-	TRBV11-2	-	TRBJ2-7	TGTGCCAGCAGCGCGGAAGTCCGGCTCTACGAGCAGTACTTC	CASSAEVRLYEQYF
-	TRBV19	-	TRBJ1-5	TGTGCCAGTAGTATAGTTGTCGGGAGGAGGGGCCTCAGCAATCAGCCCCAGCATTTT	CASSIVVGRRGLSNQPQHF
-	TRBV27	once	TRBJ1-6	TGTGCCAGCAGTTTATTCCCCAGGGACGATAATTCACCCCTCCACTTT	CASSLFPRDDNSPLHF
TRBD1	TRBV30	-	TRBJ2-7	TGTGCCTGGAGTGTAATTAAGGTACAGGGGGTTTACGAGCAGTACTTC	CAWSVIKVQGVYEQYF
-	TRBV4-1	-	TRBJ1-2	TGCGCCAGCAGCCCTTTCCTCGGAGGGCTTAACTATGGCTACACCTTC	CASSPFLGGLNYGYTF
-	TRBV7-6	-	TRBJ1-1	TGTGCCAGCAGCTTAGCGCGAGGAGGAGAAGCTTTCTTT	CASSLARGGEAFF
-	TRBV4-1	-	TRBJ1-5	TGCGCCAGCAGCCAAGGGGACGGAGTTAGGGAGCCCCAGCATTTT	CASSQGDGVREPQHF
-	TRBV11-2	-	TRBJ2-7	TGTGCCAGCAGCTCCGGGACAAACTACGAGCAGTACTTC	CASSSGTNYEQYF
-	TRBV11-2	-	TRBJ1-5	TGTGCCAGCAGCACACGACGGGGCTATAGCAATCAGCCCCAGCATTTT	CASSTRRGYSNQPQHF
TRBD2	TRBV10-2	-	TRBJ2-3	TGCGCCAGCAGTGAGTATCGCGGGGGGGCCACAGATACGCAGTATTTT	CASSEYRGGATDTQYF
-	TRBV21-1	-	TRBJ1-1	TGTGCCAGCAGCCATCGACAGGGGGGGACTGAAGCTTTCTTT	CASSHRQGGTEAFF
-	TRBV7-9	-	TRBJ2-7	TGTGCCAGCAGCTTAATTGGATCACCGGGACCGAAGGACTACGAGCAGTACTTC	CASSLIGSPGPKDYEQYF
-	TRBV9	once	TRBJ2-3	TGTGCCAGCAGCCCCGAGGGACTCGTTGGCTCAGATACGCAGTATTTT	CASSPEGLVGSDTQYF
TRBD2	TRBV11-2	once	TRBJ2-7	TGTGCCAGCAGATTCGGACTAGCGGGGGGCCTCTACGAGCAGTACTTC	CASRFGLAGGLYEQYF
-	TRBV7-6	-	TRBJ1-1	TGTGCCAGCAGCCGTACCATCGGGTCGAACACTGAAGCTTTCTTT	CASSRTIGSNTEAFF
-	TRBV11-2	-	TRBJ2-1	TGTGCCAGCAGCTTAGTGGGGACCATGGGTGAGCAGTTCTTC	CASSLVGTMGEQFF
TRBD1	TRBV11-2	-	TRBJ1-1	TGTGCCAGCAGCTTGGACAGGGGAAAGAACACTGAAGCTTTCTTT	CASSLDRGKNTEAFF
TRBD1	TRBV5-6	-	TRBJ2-7	TGTGCCAGCAGCTTGGGGGGACAGGGGCGAACCTACGAGCAGTACTTC	CASSLGGQGRTYEQYF
TRBD1	TRBV19	-	TRBJ2-7	TGTGCCAGTAGTCAGACCCCGGGACAGGGCTACGAGCAGTACTTC	CASSQTPGQGYEQYF
-	TRBV5-1	-	TRBJ2-1	TGCGCCAGCGGGGGGGCGGGCTACAATGAGCAGTTCTTC	CASGGAGYNEQFF
-	TRBV13	-	TRBJ1-1	TGTGCCAGCAGCCCCGGTAGTATAACTGAAGCTTTCTTT	CASSPGSITEAFF
-	TRBV7-8	-	TRBJ1-1	TGTGCCAGCAGCTTAGGTACAGGGTGGCAGAACACTGAAGCTTTCTTT	CASSLGTGWQNTEAFF
-	TRBV6-5	-	TRBJ1-6	TGTGCCAGCAGTTACTCAGACGGTCTTAATTCACCCCTCCACTTT	CASSYSDGLNSPLHF
TRBD2	TRBV13	-	TRBJ2-7	TGTGCCAGCAGCCACCCTAGCGGGGGAGCCTACGAGCAGTACTTC	CASSHPSGGAYEQYF
-	TRBV13	-	TRBJ2-7	TGTGCCAGCAGCTTAGTTCACAGACCCTACGAGCAGTACTTC	CASSLVHRPYEQYF
TRBD1	TRBV7-9	-	TRBJ2-7	TGTGCCAGCAGCCCAGGGGGCGTCGAGCAGTACTTC	CASSPGGVEQYF
TRBD2	TRBV9	-	TRBJ2-1	TGTGCCAGCAGCGCTACTAGCGGGGGCCCCCCGGAGCAGTTCTTC	CASSATSGGPPEQFF
-	TRBV7-9	-	TRBJ1-1	TGTGCCAGCAGCTTAGGTGTGGACACTGAAGCTTTCTTT	CASSLGVDTEAFF
-	TRBV2	-	TRBJ2-3	TGTGCCAGCAGGGAAGGGTGGGATACGCAGTATTTT	CASREGWDTQYF
TRBD2	TRBV25-1	-	TRBJ2-2	TGTGCCAGCACCGGACTAGCGGGGGCCGTCCCCGGGGAGCTGTTTTTT	CASTGLAGAVPGELFF
TRBD1	TRBV12-5	-	TRBJ1-2	TGTGCTAGTGGTTTCGTGCTCCGGGACAGGACCCCTGGCTACACCTTC	CASGFVLRDRTPGYTF
-	TRBV4-3	-	TRBJ2-7	TGCGCCAGCAGCCAAGGGGTAAAACCCGGCGAGCAGTACTTC	CASSQGVKPGEQYF
TRBD2	TRBV6-4	-	TRBJ2-3	TGTGCCAGCAGGGCCTCCGGGGGGAGCGCGGGGGATACGCAGTATTTT	CASRASGGSAGDTQYF
-	TRBV12-2	-	TRBJ2-5	TGTGCAAGTCGCTTTCCCGGGACTTCGGAAGAGACCCAGTACTTC	CASRFPGTSEETQYF